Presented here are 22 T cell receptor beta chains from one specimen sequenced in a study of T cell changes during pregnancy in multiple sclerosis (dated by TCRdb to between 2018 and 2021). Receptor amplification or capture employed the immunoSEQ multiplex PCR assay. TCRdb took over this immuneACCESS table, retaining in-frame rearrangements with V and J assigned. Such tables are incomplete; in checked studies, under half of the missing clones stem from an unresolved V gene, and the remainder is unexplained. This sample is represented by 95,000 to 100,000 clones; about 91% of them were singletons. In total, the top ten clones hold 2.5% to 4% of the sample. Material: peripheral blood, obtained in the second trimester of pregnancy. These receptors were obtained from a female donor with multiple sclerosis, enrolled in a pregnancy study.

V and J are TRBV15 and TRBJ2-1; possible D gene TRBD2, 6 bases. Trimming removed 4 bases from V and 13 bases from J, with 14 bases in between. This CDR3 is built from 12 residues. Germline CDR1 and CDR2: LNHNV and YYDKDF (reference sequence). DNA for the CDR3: TGTGCCACCAGCACCTGGGACTCATCCCAGTTCTTC. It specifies CATSTWDSSQFF. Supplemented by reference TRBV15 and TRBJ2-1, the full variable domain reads DAMVIQNPRYQVTQFGKPVTLSCSQTLNHNVMYWYQQKSSQAPKLLFHYYDKDFNNEADTPDNFQSRRPNTSFCFLDIRSPGLGDTAMYLCATSTWDSSQFFGPGTRLTVL.

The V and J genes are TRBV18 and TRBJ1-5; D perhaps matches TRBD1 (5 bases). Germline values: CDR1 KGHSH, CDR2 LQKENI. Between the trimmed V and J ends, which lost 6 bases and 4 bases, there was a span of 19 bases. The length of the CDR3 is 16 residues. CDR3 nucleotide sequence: TGTGCCAGCTCGGATCGATTCGACAGCCGGAATCAGCCCCAGCATTTT. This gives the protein CASSDRFDSRNQPQHF.

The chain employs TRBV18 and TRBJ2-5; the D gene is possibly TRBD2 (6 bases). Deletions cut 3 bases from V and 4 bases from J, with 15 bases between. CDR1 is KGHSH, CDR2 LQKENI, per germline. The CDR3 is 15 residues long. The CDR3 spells CASSPNAGRAETQYF. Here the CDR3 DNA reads TGTGCCAGCTCACCTAACGCGGGGCGGGCAGAGACCCAGTACTTC.

CDR3 nucleotides: TGTGCCAGCAGTCGACAGGGAAGGGAGACCCAGTACTTC. Translated: CASSRQGRETQYF. V gene TRBV7-9 combines with J gene TRBJ2-5, with TRBD1 identical over 7 bases. Germline V gene data show CDR1 as SEHNR and CDR2 as FQNEAQ (reference sequence). The CDR3 is 13 residues long. The V and J ends lost 6 bases and 5 bases, in that order; junction bases with no gene match: 6. The full variable domain, completed using reference TRBV7-9 and TRBJ2-5, is DTGVSQNPRHKITKRGQNVTFRCDPISEHNRLYWYRQTLGQGPEFLTYFQNEAQLEKSRLLSDRFSAERPKGSFSTLEIQRTEQGDSAMYLCASSRQGRETQYFGPGTRLLVL.

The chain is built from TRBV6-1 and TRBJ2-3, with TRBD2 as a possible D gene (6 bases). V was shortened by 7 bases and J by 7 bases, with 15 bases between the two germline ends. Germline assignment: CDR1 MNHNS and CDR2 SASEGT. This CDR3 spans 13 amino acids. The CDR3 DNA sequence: TGTGCCAGCAATATCGGGAGAACAAATACGCAGTATTTT. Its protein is CASNIGRTNTQYF.

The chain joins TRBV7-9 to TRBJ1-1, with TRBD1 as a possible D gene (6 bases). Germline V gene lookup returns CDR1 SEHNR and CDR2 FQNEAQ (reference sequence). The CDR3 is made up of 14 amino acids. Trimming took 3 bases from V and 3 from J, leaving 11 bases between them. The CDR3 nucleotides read TGTGCCAGCAGCTTGACACAGGGCTACACTGAAGCTTTCTTT. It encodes CASSLTQGYTEAFF. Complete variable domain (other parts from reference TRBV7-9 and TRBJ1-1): DTGVSQNPRHKITKRGQNVTFRCDPISEHNRLYWYRQTLGQGPEFLTYFQNEAQLEKSRLLSDRFSAERPKGSFSTLEIQRTEQGDSAMYLCASSLTQGYTEAFFGQGTRLTVV.

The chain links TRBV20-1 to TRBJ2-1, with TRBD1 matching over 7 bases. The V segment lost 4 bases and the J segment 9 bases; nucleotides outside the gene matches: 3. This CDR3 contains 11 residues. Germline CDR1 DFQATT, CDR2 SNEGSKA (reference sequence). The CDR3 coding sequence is TGCAGTGCTACCAGGGGGAGTGAGCAGTTCTTC. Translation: CSATRGSEQFF.

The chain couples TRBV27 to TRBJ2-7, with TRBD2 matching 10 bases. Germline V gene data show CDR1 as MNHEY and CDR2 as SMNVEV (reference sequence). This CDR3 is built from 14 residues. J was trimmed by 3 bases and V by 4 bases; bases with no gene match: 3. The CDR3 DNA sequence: TGTGCCAGCAGTTCCCTAGCGGGGGTCTACGAGCAGTACTTC. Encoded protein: CASSSLAGVYEQYF.

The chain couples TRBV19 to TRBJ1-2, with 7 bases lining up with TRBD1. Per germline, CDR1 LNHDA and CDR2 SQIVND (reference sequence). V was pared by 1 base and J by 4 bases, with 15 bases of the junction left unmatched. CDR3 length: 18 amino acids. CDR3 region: CASSIGVNRGLGFYGYTF. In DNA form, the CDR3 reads TGTGCCAGTAGTATAGGCGTCAACAGGGGTTTGGGGTTCTATGGCTACACCTTC.

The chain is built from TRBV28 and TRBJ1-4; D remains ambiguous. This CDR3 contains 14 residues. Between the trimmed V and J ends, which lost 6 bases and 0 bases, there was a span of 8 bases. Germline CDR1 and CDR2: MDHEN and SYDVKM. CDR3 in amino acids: CASSLDATNEKLFF. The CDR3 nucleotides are TGTGCCAGCAGCCTAGACGCAACTAATGAAAAACTGTTTTTT.

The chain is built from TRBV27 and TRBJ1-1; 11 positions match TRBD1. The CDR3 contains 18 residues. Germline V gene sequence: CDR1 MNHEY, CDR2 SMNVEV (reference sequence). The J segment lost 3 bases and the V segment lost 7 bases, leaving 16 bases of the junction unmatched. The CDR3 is CASTPDRGRFRVDTEAFF. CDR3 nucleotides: TGTGCCAGCACCCCGGACAGGGGGCGATTTAGAGTTGACACTGAAGCTTTCTTT.

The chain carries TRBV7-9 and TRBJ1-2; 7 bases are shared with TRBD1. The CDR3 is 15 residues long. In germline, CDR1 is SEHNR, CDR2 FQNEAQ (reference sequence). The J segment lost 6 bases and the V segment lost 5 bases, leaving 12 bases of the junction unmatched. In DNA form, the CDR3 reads TGTGCCAGCAGCCTGACTGGCAGGGGGGATGATGGCTACACCTTC. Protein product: CASSLTGRGDDGYTF.

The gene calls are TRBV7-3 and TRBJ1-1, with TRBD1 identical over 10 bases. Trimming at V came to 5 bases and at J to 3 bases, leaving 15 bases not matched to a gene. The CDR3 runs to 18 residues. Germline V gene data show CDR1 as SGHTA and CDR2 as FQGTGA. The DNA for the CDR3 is TGTGCCAGCAGCCTAGCTGGACAGGGGGAGGGGTCGGACACTGAAGCTTTCTTT. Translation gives CASSLAGQGEGSDTEAFF. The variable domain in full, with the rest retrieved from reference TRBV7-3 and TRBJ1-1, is GAGVSQTPSNKVTEKGKYVELRCDPISGHTALYWYRQSLGQGPEFLIYFQGTGAADDSGLPNDRFFAVRPEGSVSTLKIQRTERGDSAVYLCASSLAGQGEGSDTEAFFGQGTRLTVV.

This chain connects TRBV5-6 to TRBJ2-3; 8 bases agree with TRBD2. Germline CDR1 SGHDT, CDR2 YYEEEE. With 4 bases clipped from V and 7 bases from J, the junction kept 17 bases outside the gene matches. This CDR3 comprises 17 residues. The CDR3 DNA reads TGTGCCAGCAGCCCCCGGGGTAGCGGGATGAGGGACAATACGCAGTATTTT. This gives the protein CASSPRGSGMRDNTQYF.

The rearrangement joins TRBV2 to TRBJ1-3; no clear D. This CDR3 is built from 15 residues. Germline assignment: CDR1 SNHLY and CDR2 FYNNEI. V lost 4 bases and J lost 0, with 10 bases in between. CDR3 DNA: TGTGCCAGCAGTGTTATAACAGCCTCTGGAAACACCATATATTTT. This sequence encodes CASSVITASGNTIYF.

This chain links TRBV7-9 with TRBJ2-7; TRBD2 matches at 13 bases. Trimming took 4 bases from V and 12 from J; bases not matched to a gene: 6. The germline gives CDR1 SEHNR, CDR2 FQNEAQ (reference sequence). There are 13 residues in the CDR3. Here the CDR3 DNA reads TGTGCCAGCAGCTCCAGCGGACTAGCGGGAGTGTACTTC. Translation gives CASSSSGLAGVYF.

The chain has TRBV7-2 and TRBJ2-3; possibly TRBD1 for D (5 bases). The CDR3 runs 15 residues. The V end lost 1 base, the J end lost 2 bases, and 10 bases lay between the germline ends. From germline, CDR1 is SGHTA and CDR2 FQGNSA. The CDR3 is CASSLESRATDTQYF. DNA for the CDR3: TGTGCCAGCAGCTTAGAGAGCAGGGCCACAGATACGCAGTATTTT.

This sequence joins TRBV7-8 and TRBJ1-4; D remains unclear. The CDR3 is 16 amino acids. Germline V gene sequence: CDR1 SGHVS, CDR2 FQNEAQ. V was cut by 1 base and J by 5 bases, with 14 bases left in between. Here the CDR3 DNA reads TGTGCCAGCAGCTTAGTTTACGGAGGGTTGAATGAAAAACTGTTTTTT. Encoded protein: CASSLVYGGLNEKLFF.

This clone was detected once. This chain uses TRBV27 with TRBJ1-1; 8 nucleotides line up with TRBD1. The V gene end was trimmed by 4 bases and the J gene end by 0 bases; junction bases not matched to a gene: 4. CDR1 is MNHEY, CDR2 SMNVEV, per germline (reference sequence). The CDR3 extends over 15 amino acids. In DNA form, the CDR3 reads TGTGCCAGCAGTTCAAACAGGGGGTTGAACACTGAAGCTTTCTTT. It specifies CASSSNRGLNTEAFF.

CDR3 protein: CASSSLVMKYEQYF. CDR3 DNA: TGTGCCAGCAGTTCCCTAGTAATGAAATACGAGCAGTACTTC. This chain links TRBV27 with TRBJ2-7; D is uncertain. The CDR3 length is 14 residues. Germline V CDR1 and CDR2: MNHEY, SMNVEV (reference sequence). The V end lost 4 bases, the J end lost 4 bases, and 14 bases lay between the germline ends.

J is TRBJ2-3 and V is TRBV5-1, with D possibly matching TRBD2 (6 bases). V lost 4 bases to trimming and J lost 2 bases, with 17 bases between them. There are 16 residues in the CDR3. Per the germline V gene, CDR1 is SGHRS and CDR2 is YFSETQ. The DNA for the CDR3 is TGCGCCAGCAGCAAAGGACCGCTGCGGGACACAGATACGCAGTATTTT. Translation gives CASSKGPLRDTDTQYF.

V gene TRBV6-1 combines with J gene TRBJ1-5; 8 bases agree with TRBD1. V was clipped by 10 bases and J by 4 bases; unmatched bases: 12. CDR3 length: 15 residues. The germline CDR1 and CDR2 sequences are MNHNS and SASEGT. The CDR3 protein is CATVNLGTGNQPQHF. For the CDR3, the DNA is TGTGCCACGGTGAATCTTGGGACAGGTAATCAGCCCCAGCATTTT.